This T cell receptor beta chain originates from a study of long-term antiretroviral therapy in people with HIV. The V gene lost 1 base and the J gene lost 1 base, with 10 bases spanning the gap. Germline V gene data show CDR1 as MDHEN and CDR2 as SYDVKM. The CDR3 extends over 15 amino acids. Turning to this clone: Its matching antigen is unknown.

This was the immunoSEQ v3.0 assay at survey level. The method was immunoSEQ multiplex PCR; TCRdb's version includes in-frame clones alone and lacks a portion of them. The sample yields 20,000 or so clones, approximately 88% seen once. PBMC samples from each donor numbered at least one pre-ART and at least two post-ART. The study's findings and limits: Dominant in the repertoire at all time points were clones expanded before ART. Once patients were on ART, diversity went higher but still fell short of transplant donor controls. The range of CDR3 lengths in HIV repertoires proved narrower than that found in controls.

The rearrangement uses TRBV28 and TRBJ2-5, with D perhaps assigned TRBD1 or TRBD2 (5 bases each). The sequence came from a man aged 18 to 29 with HIV. This specimen consisted of unsorted PBMCs, obtained 0.9 years after starting antiretroviral therapy. CDR3 nucleotide sequence: TGTGCCAGCAGTTTATTGTCTGGGGGCCAAGAGACCCAGTACTTC. Amino acid sequence: CASSLLSGGQETQYF.